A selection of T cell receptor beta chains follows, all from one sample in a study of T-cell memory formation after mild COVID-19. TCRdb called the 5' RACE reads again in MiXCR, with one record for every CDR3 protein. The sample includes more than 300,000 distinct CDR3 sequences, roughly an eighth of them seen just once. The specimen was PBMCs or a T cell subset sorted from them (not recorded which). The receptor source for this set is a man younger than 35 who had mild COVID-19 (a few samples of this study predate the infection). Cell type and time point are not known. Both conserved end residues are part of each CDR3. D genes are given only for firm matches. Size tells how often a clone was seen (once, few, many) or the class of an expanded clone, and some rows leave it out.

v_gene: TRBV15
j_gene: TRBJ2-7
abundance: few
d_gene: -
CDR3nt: TGTGCCACCAGCAGAGATAGGGGGTCGCAAGAGCAGTACTTC
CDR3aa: CATSRDRGSQEQYF

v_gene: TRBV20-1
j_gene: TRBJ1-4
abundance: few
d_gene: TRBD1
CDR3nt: TGCAGTGCTAGAGGTTGGGACGGCGAAGGGGGCACGGCTGAAAAACTGTTTTTT
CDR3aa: CSARGWDGEGGTAEKLFF

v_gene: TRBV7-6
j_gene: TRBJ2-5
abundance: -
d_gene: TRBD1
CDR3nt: TGTGCCAGCAGCCTTCGACAGGGGGCGGGTCCAGAGACCCAGTACTTC
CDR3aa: CASSLRQGAGPETQYF

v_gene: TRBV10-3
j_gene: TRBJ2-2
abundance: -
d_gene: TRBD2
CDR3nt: TGTGCCATCCTCGCCTGGACTAGCGGGGCGTCACCCGGGGAGCTGTTTTTT
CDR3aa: CAILAWTSGASPGELFF

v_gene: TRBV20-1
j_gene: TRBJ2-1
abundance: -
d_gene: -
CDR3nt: TGCAGTGCTAGAGATCCGACCTCCAGGGCCTACAATGAGCAGTTCTTC
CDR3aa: CSARDPTSRAYNEQFF

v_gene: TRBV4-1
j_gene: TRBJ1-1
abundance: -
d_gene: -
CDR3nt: TGCGCCAGCAGCCAAGCCATAGTGGGGCTGGGGATGAACACTGAAGCTTTCTTT
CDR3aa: CASSQAIVGLGMNTEAFF

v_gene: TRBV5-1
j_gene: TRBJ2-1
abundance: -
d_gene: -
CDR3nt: TGCGCCAGCAGCTTGGATGTGGGGGCGATCGACAATGAGCAGTTCTTC
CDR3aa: CASSLDVGAIDNEQFF

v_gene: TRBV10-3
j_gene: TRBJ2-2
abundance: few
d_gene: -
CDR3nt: TGTGCCATCAGTGAGTCGAAAAACGGGGAGCTGTTTTTT
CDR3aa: CAISESKNGELFF

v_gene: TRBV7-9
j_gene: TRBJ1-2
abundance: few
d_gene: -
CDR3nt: TGTGCCAGCAGCTTGTCGGGACCGTATGGCTACACCTTC
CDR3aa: CASSLSGPYGYTF

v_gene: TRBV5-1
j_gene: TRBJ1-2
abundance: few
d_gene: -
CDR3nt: TGCGCCAGCAGCGGGACCCGATGGGGCTACACCTTC
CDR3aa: CASSGTRWGYTF

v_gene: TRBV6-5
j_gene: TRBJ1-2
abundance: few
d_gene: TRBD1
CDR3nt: TGTGCCAGCAGGATACAGGGGAGCTATGGCTACACCTTC
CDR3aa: CASRIQGSYGYTF

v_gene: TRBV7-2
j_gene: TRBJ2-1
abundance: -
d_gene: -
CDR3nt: TGTGCCAGCAGCTTAGGGAGTGTGGCGTTCTTC
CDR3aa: CASSLGSVAFF

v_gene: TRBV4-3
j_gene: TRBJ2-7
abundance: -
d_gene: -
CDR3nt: TGCGCCAGCAGCCCCATGGGACTTTCCTACGAGCAGTACTTC
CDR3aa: CASSPMGLSYEQYF

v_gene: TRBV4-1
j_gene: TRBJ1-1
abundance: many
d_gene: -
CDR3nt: TGCGCCAGTCGGGGCCTAACAGTGAACACTGAAGCTTTCTTT
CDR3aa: CASRGLTVNTEAFF

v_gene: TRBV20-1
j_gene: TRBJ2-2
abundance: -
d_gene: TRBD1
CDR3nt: TGCAGTGCTAGGACAGGGGGTCCCGGGGAGCTGTTTTTT
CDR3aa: CSARTGGPGELFF

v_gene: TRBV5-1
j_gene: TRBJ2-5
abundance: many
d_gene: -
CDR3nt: TGCGCCAGCAGCCCCGGCAGAGTTCAAGAGACCCAGTACTTC
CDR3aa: CASSPGRVQETQYF

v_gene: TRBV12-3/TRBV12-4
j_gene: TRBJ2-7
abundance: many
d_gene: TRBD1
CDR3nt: TGTGCCAGCAGTCGACAGGGTATCCACGAGCAGTACTTC
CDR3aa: CASSRQGIHEQYF

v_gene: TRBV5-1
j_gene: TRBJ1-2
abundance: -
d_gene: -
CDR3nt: TGCGCCAGCAGCCCCGGGAGTCCTTGGGGCTACACCTTC
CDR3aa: CASSPGSPWGYTF

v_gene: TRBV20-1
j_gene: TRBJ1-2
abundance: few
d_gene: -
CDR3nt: TGCAGTGCTAGAGGCACTCAGGGGCCCGGCTATGGCTACACCTTC
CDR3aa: CSARGTQGPGYGYTF

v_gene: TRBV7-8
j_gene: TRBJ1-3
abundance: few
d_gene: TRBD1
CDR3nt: TGTGCCAGCAGCTTACAGGACAGGGTCGGAAACACCATATATTTT
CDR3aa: CASSLQDRVGNTIYF

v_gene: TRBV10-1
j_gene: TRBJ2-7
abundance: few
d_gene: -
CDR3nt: TGCGCCAGCAGTGAGTCGGGGGTCGACGAGCAGTACTTC
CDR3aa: CASSESGVDEQYF

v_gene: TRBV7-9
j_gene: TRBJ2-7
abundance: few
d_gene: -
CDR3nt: TGTGCCAGCAGCTTATCCACTTCTCAGTCCTACGAGCAGTACTTC
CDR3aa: CASSLSTSQSYEQYF

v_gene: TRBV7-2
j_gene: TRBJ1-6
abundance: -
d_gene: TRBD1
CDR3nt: TGTGCCAGCAGCTTGGAGGTCAGGGGGGGCAGCAATTCACCCCTCCACTTT
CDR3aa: CASSLEVRGGSNSPLHF

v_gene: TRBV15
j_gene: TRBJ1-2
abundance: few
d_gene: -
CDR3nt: TGTGCCACCAGCAGTGGTCGGGGGTGGATTAACTATGGCTACACCTTC
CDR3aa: CATSSGRGWINYGYTF

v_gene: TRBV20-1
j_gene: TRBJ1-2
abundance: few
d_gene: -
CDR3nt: TGCAGTGCTAGAGGACACCCCTATGGCTACACCTTC
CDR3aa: CSARGHPYGYTF

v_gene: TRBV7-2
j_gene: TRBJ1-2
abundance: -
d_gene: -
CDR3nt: TGTGCCACCCTGACCCGGTACTATGGCTACACCTTC
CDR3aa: CATLTRYYGYTF

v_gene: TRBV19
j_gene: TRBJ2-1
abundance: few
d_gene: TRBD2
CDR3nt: TGTGCCAGTAAGCTAAGCGGGGTCGATGAGCAGTTCTTC
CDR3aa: CASKLSGVDEQFF

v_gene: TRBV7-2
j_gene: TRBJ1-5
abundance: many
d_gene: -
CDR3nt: TGTGCCAGCAGCTTATACGGGGCGGATCAGCCCCAGCATTTT
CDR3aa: CASSLYGADQPQHF

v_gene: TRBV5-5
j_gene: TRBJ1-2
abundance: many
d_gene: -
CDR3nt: TGTGCCAGCAGCTTGGTCAATCAGGGTTCGGACTATGGCTACACCTTC
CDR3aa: CASSLVNQGSDYGYTF

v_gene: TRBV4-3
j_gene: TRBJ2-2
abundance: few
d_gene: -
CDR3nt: TGCGCCAGCAGCCTCGACACTTCCGGGGAGCTGTTTTTT
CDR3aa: CASSLDTSGELFF

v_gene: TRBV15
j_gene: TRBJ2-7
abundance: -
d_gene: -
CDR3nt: TGTGCCACCAGCAGAGATCGGTATTACGAGCAGTACTTC
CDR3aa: CATSRDRYYEQYF

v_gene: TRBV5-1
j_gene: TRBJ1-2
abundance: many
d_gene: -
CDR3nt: TGCGCCAGCAGCTTGGAAACGGGGAACCTCTATGGCTACACCTTC
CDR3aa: CASSLETGNLYGYTF

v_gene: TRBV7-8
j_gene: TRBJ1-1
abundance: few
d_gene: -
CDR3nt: TGTGCCAGCAGCTCACAGGGTCTCACTGAAGCTTTCTTT
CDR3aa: CASSSQGLTEAFF

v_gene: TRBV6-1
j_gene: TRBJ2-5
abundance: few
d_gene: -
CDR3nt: TGTGCCAGCACCCTATGGGGGGTTGATCAAGAGACCCAGTACTTC
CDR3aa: CASTLWGVDQETQYF

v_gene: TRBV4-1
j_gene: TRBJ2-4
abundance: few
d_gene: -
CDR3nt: TGCGCCAGCAGCCACGGACAGTCACTAGCCAAAAACATTCAGTACTTC
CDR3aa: CASSHGQSLAKNIQYF

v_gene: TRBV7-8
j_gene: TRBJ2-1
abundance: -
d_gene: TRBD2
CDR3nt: TGTGCCAGCAGCTTTTCCCTAGCGGGGTCCTACAATGAGCAGTTCTTC
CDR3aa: CASSFSLAGSYNEQFF

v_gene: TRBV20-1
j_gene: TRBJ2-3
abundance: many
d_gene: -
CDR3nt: TGCAGTGCTAGAGCTACAGATACGCAGTATTTT
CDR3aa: CSARATDTQYF

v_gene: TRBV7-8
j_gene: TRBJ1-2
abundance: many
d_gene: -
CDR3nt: TGTGCCAGCAGCCGGGACGCGGGGAACTATGGCTACACCTTC
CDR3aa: CASSRDAGNYGYTF

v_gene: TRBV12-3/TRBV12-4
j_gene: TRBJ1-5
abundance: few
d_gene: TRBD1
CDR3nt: TGTGCCAGCCTCCTAGGGCCCAGGGGGCGCATACAGCCCCAGCATTTT
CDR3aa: CASLLGPRGRIQPQHF

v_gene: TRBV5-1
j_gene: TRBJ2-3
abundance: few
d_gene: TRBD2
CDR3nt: TGCGCCAGCAGCTTGGATTCTAGCGGGGGGGGAGATACGCAGTATTTT
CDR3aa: CASSLDSSGGGDTQYF

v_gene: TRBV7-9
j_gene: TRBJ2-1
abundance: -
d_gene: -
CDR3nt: TGTGCCAGCAGCCTAGGGCCCAGGGGAAGGTACAATGAGCAGTTCTTC
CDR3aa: CASSLGPRGRYNEQFF

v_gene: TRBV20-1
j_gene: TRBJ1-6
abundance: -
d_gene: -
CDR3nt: TGCAGTGCTAGTACGGGGATCGGTAATTCACCCCTCCACTTT
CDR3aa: CSASTGIGNSPLHF

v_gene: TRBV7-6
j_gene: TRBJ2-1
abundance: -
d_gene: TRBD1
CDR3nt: TGTGCCAGCAGCTCGGACAGGGTGCAGTTCGGTGAGCAGTTCTTC
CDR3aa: CASSSDRVQFGEQFF

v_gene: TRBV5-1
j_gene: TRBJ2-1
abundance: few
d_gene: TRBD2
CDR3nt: TGCGCCAGCAGCTTGCTTTCGGGGGGGTACAATGAGCAGTTCTTC
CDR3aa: CASSLLSGGYNEQFF

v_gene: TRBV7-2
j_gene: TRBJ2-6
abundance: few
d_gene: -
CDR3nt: TGTGCCAGCAGCTGGGGAATGCTAGGGGCCAACGTCCTGACTTTC
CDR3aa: CASSWGMLGANVLTF

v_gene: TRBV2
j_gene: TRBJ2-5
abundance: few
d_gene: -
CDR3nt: TGTGCCAGCAGTGAAGTTCTGGGAGTTGGTCTTGAGACCCAGTACTTC
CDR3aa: CASSEVLGVGLETQYF

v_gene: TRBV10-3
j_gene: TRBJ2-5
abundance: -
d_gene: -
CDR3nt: TGTGCCATCAGTGAGTCTGGTCGCAGGGTCGAGACCCAGTACTTC
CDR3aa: CAISESGRRVETQYF

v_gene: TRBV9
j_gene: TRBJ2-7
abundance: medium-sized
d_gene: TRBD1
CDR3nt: TGTGCCAGCAGCGTCGGGACAGGGGGCTCCTACGAGCAGTACTTC
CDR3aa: CASSVGTGGSYEQYF

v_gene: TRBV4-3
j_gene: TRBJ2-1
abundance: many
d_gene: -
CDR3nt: TGCGCCAGCAGCCAAGGACACAATGACTACAATGAGCAGTTCTTC
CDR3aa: CASSQGHNDYNEQFF

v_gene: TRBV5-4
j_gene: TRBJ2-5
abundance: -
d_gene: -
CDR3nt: TGTGCCAGCAGCTTGGCCACGGGTATCCAGTACTTC
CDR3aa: CASSLATGIQYF

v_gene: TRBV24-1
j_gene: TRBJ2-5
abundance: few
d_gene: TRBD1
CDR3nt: TGTGCCACCGTGGACAGGAGTCAAGAGACCCAGTACTTC
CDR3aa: CATVDRSQETQYF

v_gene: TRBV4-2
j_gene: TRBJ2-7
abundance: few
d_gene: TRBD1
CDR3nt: TGTGCCAGCAGCCAAGTTACAGGGGGTCGCGAGCAGTACTTC
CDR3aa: CASSQVTGGREQYF

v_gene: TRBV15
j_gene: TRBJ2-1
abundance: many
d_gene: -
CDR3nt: TGTGCCACCAGCAGAGAAGGCAATGAGCAGTTCTTC
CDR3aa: CATSREGNEQFF

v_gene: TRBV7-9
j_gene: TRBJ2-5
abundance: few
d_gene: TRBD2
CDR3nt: TGTGCCTCAGGGACTAGTGAACGGATGGAGACCCAGTACTTC
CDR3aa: CASGTSERMETQYF